This T cell receptor (beta chain) was sequenced in a study of blood T cell repertoires in COVID-19. Overall study: COVID-19 samples collected from the United States, Italy and Spain covered acute and convalescent phases. PBMCs, B-cell-depleted T cells, or T cells provided the cDNA or gDNA that made up the material.

Seattle participants joined during active infection and were tracked over time. Study processing details: Scientists estimated how many nucleated cells there were by amplifying reference gene primers. The assay was immunoSEQ multiplex PCR, and TCRdb's table has in-frame clones only and misses some. V and J calls and clone size come straight from that table; D and trimming were deduced from the DNA. Of about 350,000 clones in the sample, roughly 90% were seen once. J lost 0 bases, V lost 0 bases, and 7 bases had no gene match. The germline gives CDR1 SEHNR, CDR2 FQNEAQ (reference sequence). The CDR3 spans 17 residues.

The sample taken for sequencing was peripheral blood. The chain links TRBV7-9 to TRBJ1-1, with TRBD1 matching over 7 bases. The clonotype comes from a woman between 65 and 79 years old with COVID-19, enrolled during active disease. CDR3 DNA: TGTGCCAGCAGCTTAGCCTCCCCGGGACAGCTGAACACTGAAGCTTTCTTT. Protein: CASSLASPGQLNTEAFF.